A single count supports the clone carrying this TCR beta chain. Its antigen is unknown. TCRdb itself ran the 5' RACE reads through MiXCR, one entry per CDR3 protein. Here the sample spans roughly 130,000 distinct CDR3 sequences, 16% being singletons. This sample is part of a study of T-cell memory formation after mild COVID-19. General study points: There was a balanced CD4/CD8 profile in clones contracting day 15 to 85, and later expanders leaned CD4+.

The ends were cut back, 7 bases at V and 3 bases at J, with 3 bases in the middle. From germline, CDR1 is MNHEY and CDR2 SVGEGT. This CDR3 spans 11 amino acids. The chain couples TRBV6-2 or TRBV6-3 to TRBJ2-2; no reliable D call. The sequencing input was PBMCs or a T cell subset sorted from them (not recorded which). This receptor was identified in an adult woman who had mild COVID-19 (a few samples of this study predate the infection). Cell type and time point are not known. This chain's CDR3 is CASKDTGELFF. In nucleotides, the CDR3 is TGTGCCAGCAAAGACACCGGGGAGCTGTTTTTT.